A single sample is the source of the 29 T cell receptor beta chains below, sequenced in a study of blood T cell repertoires in COVID-19. Data came from immunoSEQ multiplex PCR; TCRdb stores just in-frame clones and leaves some out. The sample has fewer than 500,000 clones, about nine tenths seen once. The sample taken for sequencing was peripheral blood. The receptors derive from a woman under 40 with active or convalescent COVID-19.

The chain combines TRBV11-2 with TRBJ1-4; D possibly corresponds to TRBD1 (5 bases). CDR1 and CDR2 (germline): SGHAT, FQNNGV. Trimming removed 1 base at V and 0 bases at J, with 9 bases between. CDR3 size: 16 residues. CDR3: CASSLGDRATNEKLFF. Here the CDR3 DNA reads TGTGCCAGCAGCTTAGGAGACAGAGCAACTAATGAAAAACTGTTTTTT. The whole variable domain, filled in from reference TRBV11-2 and TRBJ1-4, reads EAGVAQSPRYKIIEKRQSVAFWCNPISGHATLYWYQQILGQGPKLLIQFQNNGVVDDSQLPKDRFSAERLKGVDSTLKIQPAKLEDSAVYLCASSLGDRATNEKLFFGSGTQLSVL.

The chain couples TRBV5-1 to TRBJ2-7; D possibly corresponds to TRBD2 (6 bases). V lost 3 bases and J lost 3, with 19 bases in between. Germline CDR1 is SGHRS and CDR2 is YFSETQ. The CDR3 consists of 16 residues. Here the CDR3 reads CASSYGSLEEDYEQYF. CDR3 bases: TGCGCCAGCAGCTACGGGAGCCTCGAAGAGGACTACGAGCAGTACTTC.

The V gene is TRBV6-1, the J gene TRBJ2-3; no reliable D call. The CDR3 runs to 13 residues. Trimming shortened V by 3 bases and J by 1 base, and 5 bases separated the two germline ends. Germline V CDR1 and CDR2: MNHNS, SASEGT. The CDR3 DNA sequence: TGTGCCAGCAGTGAGACACGCACAGATACGCAGTATTTT. Residues: CASSETRTDTQYF.

The CDR3 nucleotides are TGCGCCAGCAGCTTGTGGTCTAGAGAGAACACCGGGGAGCTGTTTTTT. As protein: CASSLWSRENTGELFF. The chain links TRBV5-1 to TRBJ2-2; D is unresolved. Germline V gene data show CDR1 as SGHRS and CDR2 as YFSETQ. V was trimmed by 1 base and J by 1 base, leaving 11 bases between them. There are 16 residues in the CDR3.

The chain is built from TRBV7-9 and TRBJ1-1, with 10 bases identical to TRBD1. The trim removed 1 base at V and 1 base at J, leaving 3 bases unmatched. Germline CDR1 and CDR2: SEHNR and FQNEAQ (reference sequence). The CDR3 is made up of 16 amino acids. CDR3 DNA sequence: TGTGCCAGCAGCTTAGGGGGACAGGGGCGGAACACTGAAGCTTTCTTT. Translating gives CASSLGGQGRNTEAFF. Full variable domain (missing parts from reference TRBV7-9 and TRBJ1-1): DTGVSQNPRHKITKRGQNVTFRCDPISEHNRLYWYRQTLGQGPEFLTYFQNEAQLEKSRLLSDRFSAERPKGSFSTLEIQRTEQGDSAMYLCASSLGGQGRNTEAFFGQGTRLTVV.

The chain uses TRBV7-2 and TRBJ2-2, with 8 bases lining up with TRBD2. The CDR3 length is 17 residues. V lost 2 bases, J lost 4 bases, and 9 bases stayed unmatched. CDR1 and CDR2 (germline): SGHTA, FQGNSA. CDR3 region: CASSLRGAGGFTGELFF. As DNA, the CDR3 is TGTGCCAGCAGCTTACGGGGGGCGGGGGGATTCACCGGGGAGCTGTTTTTT.

The genes are TRBV10-3 and TRBJ2-3; the D gene is possibly TRBD1 (6 bases). Germline CDR1 and CDR2: ENHRY and SYGVKD. V lost 2 bases to trimming and J lost 0 bases, with 6 bases between them. The length of the CDR3 is 14 residues. The CDR3 nucleotides read TGTGCCATCAGTGAGACAGGGAGCACAGATACGCAGTATTTT. It translates to CAISETGSTDTQYF.

This clone was picked up one time. J is TRBJ2-1 and V is TRBV14; the match to TRBD2 covers 9 bases. The CDR3 is 16 residues long. Germline-derived CDR1 and CDR2 are SGHDN and FVKESK. With V trimmed by 0 bases and J by 9 bases, 9 bases remained unmatched. The CDR3 protein is CASSQESGLASVEQFF. As DNA, the CDR3 is TGTGCCAGCAGCCAAGAATCGGGACTAGCCTCCGTTGAGCAGTTCTTC.

This clone has only one observation. This chain links TRBV7-6 with TRBJ1-1; 7 positions match TRBD1. The V segment lost 4 bases and the J segment 3 bases; nucleotides outside the gene matches: 17. This CDR3 comprises 18 residues. Germline lookup yields CDR1 SGHVS and CDR2 FNYEAQ. In DNA, the CDR3 is TGTGCCAGCAGCTCAGCCTTGGTGGCAGGGGGTTCCGACACTGAAGCTTTCTTT. It translates to CASSSALVAGGSDTEAFF.

The chain couples TRBV11-2 to TRBJ1-1, with 7 bases aligning to TRBD1. Germline loops: CDR1 SGHAT, CDR2 FQNNGV. V gave up 5 bases and J gave up 3 bases; unmatched junction bases: 3. This CDR3 contains 13 residues. The CDR3: CASSVQGDTEAFF. In DNA form, the CDR3 reads TGTGCCAGCAGCGTCCAGGGGGACACTGAAGCTTTCTTT. The whole variable domain, filled in from reference TRBV11-2 and TRBJ1-1, reads EAGVAQSPRYKIIEKRQSVAFWCNPISGHATLYWYQQILGQGPKLLIQFQNNGVVDDSQLPKDRFSAERLKGVDSTLKIQPAKLEDSAVYLCASSVQGDTEAFFGQGTRLTVV.

This clone was detected only a few times. CDR3 amino acids: CASSQGAGDTDTQYF. DNA for the CDR3: TGTGCCAGCAGCCAAGGAGCGGGGGACACAGATACGCAGTATTTT. The V and J genes are TRBV3-1 (or the pseudogene TRBV3-2) and TRBJ2-3, with 8 bases matching TRBD2. The CDR3 runs 15 residues. In germline, CDR1 is LGHDT, CDR2 YNNKEL (reference sequence). V lost 1 base to trimming and J lost 2 bases; unmatched junction nucleotides: 2.

This rearrangement joins TRBV13 to TRBJ2-3; 13 positions match TRBD2. The V and J ends lost 4 bases and 2 bases, in that order; junction bases with no gene match: 6. The length of the CDR3 is 17 residues. The germline V gene encodes CDR1 PRHDT and CDR2 FYEKMQ (reference sequence). In DNA form, the CDR3 reads TGTGCCAGCAGCTCGACTAGCGGGGGGCCATCCACAGATACGCAGTATTTT. It yields the protein CASSSTSGGPSTDTQYF.

The chain joins TRBV18 to TRBJ2-6, with TRBD2 matching over 7 bases. The junction had 6 bases not matched to a gene; V was cut back by 4 bases and J by 3 bases. CDR1 KGHSH and CDR2 LQKENI come from the germline V gene. This CDR3 comprises 16 residues. CDR3: CASSLGGGSGANVLTF. The CDR3 DNA reads as TGTGCCAGCTCACTGGGCGGGGGAAGTGGGGCCAACGTCCTGACTTTC.

This chain links TRBV29-1 with TRBJ2-3; 8 bases align to TRBD2. CDR3 length: 15 amino acids. Germline values: CDR1 SQVTM, CDR2 ANQGSEA. The V and J ends lost 2 bases and 4 bases, in that order; junction bases with no gene match: 8. CDR3 in amino acids: CSVEPAGGKADTQYF. The CDR3 DNA is TGCAGCGTTGAACCCGCGGGGGGTAAGGCAGATACGCAGTATTTT.

The chain links TRBV10-3 to TRBJ2-7, with 7 bases matching TRBD1. Germline CDR1 is ENHRY and CDR2 is SYGVKD. This CDR3 is 14 amino acids long. V lost 10 bases, J lost 0 bases, and 9 bases stayed unmatched. CDR3 sequence: CATSADRDSYEQYF. As DNA, the CDR3 is TGTGCCACGAGTGCCGACAGGGACTCCTACGAGCAGTACTTC.

The CDR3 bases are TGTGCCAGCAGGTTTCCTCACACTGAAGCTTTCTTT. This codes for CASRFPHTEAFF. The chain couples TRBV7-9 to TRBJ1-1; no reliable D call. The V and J ends lost 6 bases and 3 bases respectively, with 8 bases between them. From germline, CDR1 is SEHNR and CDR2 FQNEAQ (reference sequence). The CDR3 is 12 residues long.

The chain uses TRBV5-1 and TRBJ1-2, with D possibly being TRBD1 (6 bases). The CDR3 totals 17 residues. Trimming took off 4 bases at V and 0 bases at J, with 19 bases between the two ends. Germline lookup yields CDR1 SGHRS and CDR2 YFSETQ. In DNA form, the CDR3 reads TGCGCCAGCAGCCCCGCCCGGGATCAGGGGCCTAACTATGGCTACACCTTC. Protein product: CASSPARDQGPNYGYTF.

V gene TRBV13 combines with J gene TRBJ2-5, with D unclear. Germline V CDR1 and CDR2: PRHDT, FYEKMQ (reference sequence). This CDR3 contains 14 residues. V dropped 5 bases and J dropped 4 bases, with 14 bases sitting between them. CDR3 sequence: CASSVDSIRETQYF. The CDR3 DNA follows: TGTGCCAGCAGCGTTGACTCGATCCGAGAGACCCAGTACTTC.

The chain employs TRBV6-6 and TRBJ1-2; tentatively, D is TRBD1 (6 bases). The CDR3 is 16 residues long. Germline lookup yields CDR1 MNHNY and CDR2 SVGAGI (reference sequence). V was pared by 0 bases and J by 1 base, with 12 bases between. CDR3 DNA: TGTGCCAGCAGTTACTCGGGGGCGGGCGTTAACTATGGCTACACCTTC. Translating gives CASSYSGAGVNYGYTF.

This clone was recorded once. The V and J genes are TRBV29-1 and TRBJ1-1; D uncertain. Germline V CDR1 and CDR2: SQVTM, ANQGSEA. CDR3 length: 15 amino acids. V lost 3 bases and J lost 3, with 17 bases in between. CDR3 in DNA: TGCAGCGTTGATAACTTGCTGGGCATTGACACTGAAGCTTTCTTT. This sequence encodes CSVDNLLGIDTEAFF.

In DNA, the CDR3 is TGTGCCAGCAGCCCGGGAGGGGTTACGGTTGGCTACACCTTC. It specifies CASSPGGVTVGYTF. The chain has TRBV5-4 and TRBJ1-2, with a possible D match to TRBD1 (5 bases). Trimming shortened V by 4 bases and J by 7 bases, and 17 bases separated the two germline ends. Germline V gives CDR1 SGHNT, CDR2 YYREEE (reference sequence). The CDR3 totals 14 residues.

CDR3 amino acids: CASSLAWDGGNTEAFF. The CDR3 nucleotides read TGTGCCAGCAGCTTGGCCTGGGATGGAGGGAACACTGAAGCTTTCTTT. This chain joins TRBV5-6 and TRBJ1-1; no firm D call. The CDR3 is 16 amino acids. V was pared by 0 bases and J by 1 base, with 13 bases between. Germline assignment: CDR1 SGHDT and CDR2 YYEEEE.

The V and J genes are TRBV6-6 and TRBJ2-7; D might be TRBD1 (9 bases). V lost 5 bases and J 6 bases, leaving 26 bases between the germline ends. The CDR3 consists of 17 residues. Per germline, CDR1 MNHNY and CDR2 SVGAGI (reference sequence). This CDR3 is CASSPGGAGQGFSEQYF. The CDR3 nucleotides are TGTGCCAGCAGTCCCGGGGGGGCGGGACAGGGATTCTCCGAGCAGTACTTC.

The gene calls are TRBV10-2 and TRBJ1-1, with D unresolved. Per the germline V gene, CDR1 is WSHSY and CDR2 is SAAADI. This CDR3 is 13 amino acids long. V was shortened by 3 bases and J by 5 bases, with 10 bases between the two germline ends. DNA for the CDR3: TGCGCCAGCAGTGACGGGGTCCGGACTGAAGCTTTCTTT. Amino acids: CASSDGVRTEAFF.

This rearrangement joins TRBV6-1 to TRBJ1-1, with D possibly TRBD1 on 6 matching bases. This CDR3 has 16 amino acids. Germline V gene data show CDR1 as MNHNS and CDR2 as SASEGT. Trimming stripped 0 bases from V and 0 bases from J, with 11 bases between. The CDR3 sequence is CASSEAQGLVNTEAFF. The CDR3 DNA sequence: TGTGCCAGCAGTGAAGCGCAGGGGTTGGTGAACACTGAAGCTTTCTTT.

The chain recombines TRBV6-4 with TRBJ1-2; 7 positions agree with TRBD1. This CDR3 comprises 16 residues. Trimming removed 2 bases from V and 3 bases from J; junction bases left unmatched: 9. Germline-derived CDR1 and CDR2 are MRHNA and SNTAGT. The CDR3 DNA reads as TGTGCCAGCAGTGACAAAGCCGGGACAGCTTACTATGGCTACACCTTC. It encodes CASSDKAGTAYYGYTF.

The chain links TRBV6-2 or TRBV6-3 to TRBJ1-2; unclear D gene. CDR3 size: 12 residues. Trimming took off 6 bases at V and 2 bases at J, with 7 bases between the two ends. Germline V lookup: CDR1 MNHEY, CDR2 SVGEGT. The CDR3 coding sequence is TGTGCCAGCAGCTCCGGGAACTATGGCTACACCTTC. Residues: CASSSGNYGYTF.

The chain links TRBV10-2 to TRBJ2-2; a weak D match, TRBD1 (6 bases). This CDR3 comprises 15 residues. Per germline, CDR1 WSHSY and CDR2 SAAADI. The V end was cut by 4 bases, the J end by 2 bases, with 11 bases between. This chain's CDR3 is CASSVRTANTGELFF. In DNA, the CDR3 is TGCGCCAGCAGTGTGAGGACAGCTAACACCGGGGAGCTGTTTTTT.

The rearrangement links TRBV7-6 to TRBJ2-3, with 9 bases identical to TRBD1. There are 15 residues in the CDR3. V lost 5 bases, J lost 2 bases, and 5 bases stayed unmatched. Per the germline V gene, CDR1 is SGHVS and CDR2 is FNYEAQ. The CDR3 reads CASSRDRENTDTQYF. CDR3 bases: TGTGCCAGCAGCCGGGACAGGGAAAACACAGATACGCAGTATTTT.